The present TCR beta chain was sequenced within a study of T-cell reconstitution after alpha-beta-depleted transplantation in children. V was pared by 4 bases and J by 6 bases, with 16 bases between. The CDR3 length is 15 residues. Germline CDR1 and CDR2: KGHDR and SFDVKD. This clonotype was seen a few times. Antigen unknown. Study-wide points: A year post-transplant, T-cell counts and diversity derived mostly from newly produced T cells.

Preparation of the TCRbeta library was carried out with unique molecular identifiers. TCRdb re-called the PCR reads with MiXCR, one entry per CDR3 protein. The sample consists of around 300,000 distinct CDR3 sequences, around 25% of them appearing once. The sequences come from PBMCs, mostly from graft donor cells, collected 180 days after TCRalphabeta/CD19-depleted stem cell transplant. V and J are TRBV24-1 and TRBJ2-3; D assignment may be TRBD1 or TRBD2 (5 bases each). The sequence derives from a male patient under 18 who had a stem cell transplant for acute lymphoblastic leukemia, so the T cells may come from the graft donor. The CDR3: CATSEAGTSWDTQYF. For the CDR3, the DNA is TGTGCCACCAGTGAGGCCGGGACCTCGTGGGATACGCAGTATTTT.